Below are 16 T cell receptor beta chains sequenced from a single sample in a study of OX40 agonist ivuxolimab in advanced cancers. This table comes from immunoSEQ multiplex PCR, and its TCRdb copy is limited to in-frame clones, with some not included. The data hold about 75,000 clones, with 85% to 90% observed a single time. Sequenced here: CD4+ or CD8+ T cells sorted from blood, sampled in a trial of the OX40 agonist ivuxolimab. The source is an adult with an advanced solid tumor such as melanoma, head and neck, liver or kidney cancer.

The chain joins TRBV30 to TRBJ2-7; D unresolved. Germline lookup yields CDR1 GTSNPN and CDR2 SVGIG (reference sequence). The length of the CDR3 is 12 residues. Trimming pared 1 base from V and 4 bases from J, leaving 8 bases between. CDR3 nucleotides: TGTGCCTGGAGTGGTAGTTGGTACGAGCAGTACTTC. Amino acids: CAWSGSWYEQYF.

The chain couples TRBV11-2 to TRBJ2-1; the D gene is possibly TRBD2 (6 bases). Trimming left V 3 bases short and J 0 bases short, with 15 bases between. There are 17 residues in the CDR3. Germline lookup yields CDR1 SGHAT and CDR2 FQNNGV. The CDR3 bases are TGTGCCAGCAGCTTCTCTTCTAGCGTCCGCTCCTACAATGAGCAGTTCTTC. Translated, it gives CASSFSSSVRSYNEQFF.

CDR3 DNA: TGTGCCAGCAGTTATAACAGGGGGCCTTCTGGCTACACCTTC. It encodes CASSYNRGPSGYTF. This chain connects TRBV6-5 to TRBJ1-2, with 9 bases identical to TRBD1. This CDR3 comprises 14 residues. The V segment lost 3 bases and the J segment 7 bases; nucleotides outside the gene matches: 6. Germline V gene lookup returns CDR1 MNHEY and CDR2 SVGAGI.

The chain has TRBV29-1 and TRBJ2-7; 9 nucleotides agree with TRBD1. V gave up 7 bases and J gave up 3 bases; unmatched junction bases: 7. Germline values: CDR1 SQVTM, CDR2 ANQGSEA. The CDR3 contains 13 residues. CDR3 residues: CSARVTGGYEQYF. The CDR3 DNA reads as TGCAGCGCCCGGGTGACAGGGGGCTACGAGCAGTACTTC.

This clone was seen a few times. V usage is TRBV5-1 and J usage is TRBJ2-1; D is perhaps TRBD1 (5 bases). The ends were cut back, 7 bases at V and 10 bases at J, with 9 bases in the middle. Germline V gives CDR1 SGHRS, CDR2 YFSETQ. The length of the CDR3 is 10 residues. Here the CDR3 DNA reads TGCGCCAGCGGGGCAGGGGAGCAGTTCTTC. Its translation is CASGAGEQFF.

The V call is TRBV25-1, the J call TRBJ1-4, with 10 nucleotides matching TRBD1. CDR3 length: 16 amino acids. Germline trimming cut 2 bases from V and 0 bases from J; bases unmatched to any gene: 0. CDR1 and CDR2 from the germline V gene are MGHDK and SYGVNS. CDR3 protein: CASSEGTGATNEKLFF. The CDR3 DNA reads TGTGCCAGCAGTGAAGGGACAGGGGCAACTAATGAAAAACTGTTTTTT. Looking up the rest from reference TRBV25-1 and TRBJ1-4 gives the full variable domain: EADIYQTPRYLVIGTGKKITLECSQTMGHDKMYWYQQDPGMELHLIHYSYGVNSTEKGDLSSESTVSRIRTEHFPLTLESARPSHTSQYLCASSEGTGATNEKLFFGSGTQLSVL.

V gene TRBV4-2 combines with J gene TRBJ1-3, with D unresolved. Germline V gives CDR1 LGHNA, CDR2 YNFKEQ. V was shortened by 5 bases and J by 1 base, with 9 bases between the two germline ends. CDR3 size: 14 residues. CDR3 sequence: CASSLGGSGNTIYF. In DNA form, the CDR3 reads TGTGCCAGCAGCTTAGGAGGGTCTGGAAACACCATATATTTT.

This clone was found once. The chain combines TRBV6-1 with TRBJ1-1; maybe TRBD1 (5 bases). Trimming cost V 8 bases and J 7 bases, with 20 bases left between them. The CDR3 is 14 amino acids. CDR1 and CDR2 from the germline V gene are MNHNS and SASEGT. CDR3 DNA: TGTGCCAGCTCGGTGGGGCAGAATATCTTTGAAGCTTTCTTT. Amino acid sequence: CASSVGQNIFEAFF.

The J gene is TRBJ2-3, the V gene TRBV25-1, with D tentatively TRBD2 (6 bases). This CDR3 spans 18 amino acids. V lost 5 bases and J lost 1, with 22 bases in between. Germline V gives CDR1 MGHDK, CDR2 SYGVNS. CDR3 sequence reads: CASSPRGFAGSGTDTQYF. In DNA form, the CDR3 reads TGTGCCAGCAGTCCCCGGGGTTTTGCGGGATCGGGCACAGATACGCAGTATTTT.

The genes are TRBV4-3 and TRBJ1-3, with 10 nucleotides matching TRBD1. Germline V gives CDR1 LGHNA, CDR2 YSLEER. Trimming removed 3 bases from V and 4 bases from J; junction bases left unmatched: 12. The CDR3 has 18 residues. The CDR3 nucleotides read TGCGCCAGCAGCCATGAACTCCCGGGACAGGGGTCCGGAAACACCATATATTTT. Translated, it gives CASSHELPGQGSGNTIYF.

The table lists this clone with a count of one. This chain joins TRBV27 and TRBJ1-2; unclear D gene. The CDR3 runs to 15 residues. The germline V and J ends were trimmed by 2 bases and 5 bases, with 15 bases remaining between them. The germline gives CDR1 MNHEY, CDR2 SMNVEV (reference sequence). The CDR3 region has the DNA TGTGCCAGCAGTTTAGGAGCCCTCGGAGGATATGGCTACACCTTC. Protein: CASSLGALGGYGYTF.

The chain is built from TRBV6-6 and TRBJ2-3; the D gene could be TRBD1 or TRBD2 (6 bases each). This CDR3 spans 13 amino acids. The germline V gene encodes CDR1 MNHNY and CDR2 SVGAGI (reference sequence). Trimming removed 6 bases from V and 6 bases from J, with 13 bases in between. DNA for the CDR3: TGTGCCAGCAGAACCCTCGGGGGCGATACGCAGTATTTT. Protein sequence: CASRTLGGDTQYF.

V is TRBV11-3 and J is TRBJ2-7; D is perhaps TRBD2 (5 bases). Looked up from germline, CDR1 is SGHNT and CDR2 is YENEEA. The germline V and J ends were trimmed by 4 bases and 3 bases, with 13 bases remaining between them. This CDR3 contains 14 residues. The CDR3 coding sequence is TGTGCCAGCAGCTCCTCGAGCGGCAACTACGAGCAGTACTTC. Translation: CASSSSSGNYEQYF.

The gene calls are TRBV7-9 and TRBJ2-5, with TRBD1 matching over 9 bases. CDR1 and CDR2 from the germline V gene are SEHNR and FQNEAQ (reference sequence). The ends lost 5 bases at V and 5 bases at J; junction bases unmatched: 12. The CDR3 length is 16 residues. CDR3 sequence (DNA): TGTGCCAGCAGCCTCGACAGGGGGGGACCCGAGGAGACCCAGTACTTC. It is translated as CASSLDRGGPEETQYF. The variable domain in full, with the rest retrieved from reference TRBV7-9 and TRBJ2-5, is DTGVSQNPRHKITKRGQNVTFRCDPISEHNRLYWYRQTLGQGPEFLTYFQNEAQLEKSRLLSDRFSAERPKGSFSTLEIQRTEQGDSAMYLCASSLDRGGPEETQYFGPGTRLLVL.

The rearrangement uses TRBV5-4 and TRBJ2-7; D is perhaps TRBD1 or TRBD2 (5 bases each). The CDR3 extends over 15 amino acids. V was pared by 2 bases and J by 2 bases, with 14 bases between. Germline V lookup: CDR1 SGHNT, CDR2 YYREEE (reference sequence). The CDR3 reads CASSFRGLGTYEQYF. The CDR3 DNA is TGTGCCAGCAGCTTTCGGGGCCTCGGGACCTACGAGCAGTACTTC.

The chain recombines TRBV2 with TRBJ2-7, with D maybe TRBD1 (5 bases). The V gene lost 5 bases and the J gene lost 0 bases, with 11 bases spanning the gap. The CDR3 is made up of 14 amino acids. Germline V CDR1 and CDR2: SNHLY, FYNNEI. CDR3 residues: CASSRTGISYEQYF. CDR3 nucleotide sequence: TGTGCCAGCAGTCGAACAGGTATCTCCTACGAGCAGTACTTC.